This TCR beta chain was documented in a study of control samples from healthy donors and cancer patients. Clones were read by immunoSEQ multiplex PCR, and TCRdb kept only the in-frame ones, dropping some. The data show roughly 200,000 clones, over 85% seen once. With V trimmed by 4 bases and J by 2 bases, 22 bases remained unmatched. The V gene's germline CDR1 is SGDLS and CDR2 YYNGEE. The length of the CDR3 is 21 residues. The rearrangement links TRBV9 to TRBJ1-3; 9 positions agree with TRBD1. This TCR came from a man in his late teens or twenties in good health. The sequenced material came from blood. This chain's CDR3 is CASSLRQTGTGKNLAGNTIYF. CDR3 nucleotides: TGTGCCAGCAGCCTCCGTCAGACCGGGACAGGGAAGAACCTTGCTGGAAACACCATATATTTT. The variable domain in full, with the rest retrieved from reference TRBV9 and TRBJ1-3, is DSGVTQTPKHLITATGQRVTLRCSPRSGDLSVYWYQQSLDQGLQFLIQYYNGEERAKGNILERFSAQQFPDLHSELNLSSLELGDSALYFCASSLRQTGTGKNLAGNTIYFGEGSWLTVV.